The 29 T cell receptor beta chains in this list originate from one sample, sequenced in a study of OX40 agonist ivuxolimab in advanced cancers. The table came from immunoSEQ multiplex PCR; TCRdb's copy has only in-frame clones and leaves some out. The sample gives tens of thousands of clones, about 90% of which show up once; 1.5% to 2% is in the top ten. Here the sequenced sample was CD4+ or CD8+ T cells sorted from blood, taken in a trial of the OX40 agonist ivuxolimab. These receptor sequences come from an adult with an advanced solid tumor such as melanoma, head and neck, liver or kidney cancer.

Notes on this clone: Other DNA variants within this sample encode the same CDR3. The chain has TRBV28 and TRBJ1-3; D remains ambiguous. This CDR3 has 11 residues. Germline V lookup: CDR1 MDHEN, CDR2 SYDVKM. V lost 4 bases, J lost 4 bases, and 2 bases lay in between. This chain's CDR3 is CASSSGNTIYF. CDR3 nucleotides: TGTGCCAGCAGTTCCGGAAACACCATATATTTT.

Only a few counts were recorded for this clone. This sequence joins TRBV6-5 and TRBJ1-6; a weak D match, TRBD1 (5 bases). Deletions cut 6 bases from V and 8 bases from J, with 14 bases between. The CDR3 consists of 14 residues. Germline CDR1 and CDR2: MNHEY and SVGAGI. CDR3 region: CASRSTARDSPLHF. DNA of the CDR3: TGTGCCAGCAGGAGTACAGCCAGGGATTCACCCCTCCACTTT.

This rearrangement joins TRBV19 to TRBJ2-7, with 7 bases that match TRBD1. J gave up 2 bases and V 6 bases, and 7 bases lay outside the gene matches. The V gene's germline CDR1 is LNHDA and CDR2 SQIVND (reference sequence). This CDR3 comprises 14 residues. The chain's CDR3 is CASRNDRAPYEQYF. The CDR3 DNA follows: TGTGCCAGTAGAAACGACAGGGCCCCCTACGAGCAGTACTTC.

The V and J genes are TRBV30 and TRBJ2-2; 8 bases fit TRBD1. The CDR3 loop spans 15 amino acids. The J segment lost 1 base and the V segment lost 4 bases, leaving 5 bases of the junction unmatched. In germline, CDR1 is GTSNPN, CDR2 SVGIG (reference sequence). The CDR3, as DNA: TGTGCCTGGAACCGTGGACAGGGGAACACCGGGGAGCTGTTTTTT. Its translation: CAWNRGQGNTGELFF. Full variable domain (remainder filled in from reference TRBV30 and TRBJ2-2): SQTIHQWPATLVQPVGSPLSLECTVEGTSNPNLYWYRQAAGRGLQLLFYSVGIGQISSEVPQNLSASRPQDRQFILSSKKLLLSDSGFYLCAWNRGQGNTGELFFGEGSRLTVL.

J is TRBJ1-1 and V is TRBV5-3; the match to TRBD1 covers 7 bases. TRBV5-3 is flagged as an ORF with uncertain function. V trimming: 2 bases; J trimming: 0 bases; junction bases outside the gene matches: 4. The CDR3 is made up of 15 amino acids. The DNA of the CDR3 is TGTGCCAGAAGCTTCCGGGACAGTATGAACACTGAAGCTTTCTTT. Protein: CARSFRDSMNTEAFF.

This chain connects TRBV15 to TRBJ1-5; D possibly corresponds to TRBD1 (6 bases). V lost 1 base to trimming and J lost 6 bases, with 13 bases between them. Germline CDR1 is LNHNV and CDR2 is YYDKDF (reference sequence). This CDR3 is 15 amino acids long. Written as DNA, the CDR3 is TGTGCCACCAGCAGAGCTCCAGGGGCTGCTCAGCCCCAGCATTTT. This gives the protein CATSRAPGAAQPQHF.

The chain is built from TRBV19 and TRBJ1-2; 8 bases match TRBD1. Looked up from germline, CDR1 is LNHDA and CDR2 is SQIVND (reference sequence). V was pared by 4 bases and J by 4 bases, with 5 bases of the junction left unmatched. The CDR3 contains 14 residues. CDR3 loop: CASSSGQGIYGYTF. The CDR3 DNA is TGTGCCAGTAGTAGCGGACAGGGAATCTATGGCTACACCTTC.

V usage is TRBV14 and J usage is TRBJ1-5; TRBD1 aligns across 7 bases. V dropped 1 base and J dropped 7; count of bases not matched to a gene: 4. This CDR3 contains 14 residues. Germline loops: CDR1 SGHDN, CDR2 FVKESK. For the CDR3, the DNA is TGTGCCAGCAGCCAAGGGACAGGCGGCCAGCCCCAGCATTTT. It encodes CASSQGTGGQPQHF.

V and J are TRBV18 and TRBJ1-5, with D uncertain. Germline assignment: CDR1 KGHSH and CDR2 LQKENI. Trimming pared 6 bases from V and 0 bases from J, leaving 12 bases between. The CDR3 covers 15 residues. CDR3: CASSLRHPSNQPQHF. In DNA form, the CDR3 reads TGTGCCAGCTCCCTCCGACACCCTAGCAATCAGCCCCAGCATTTT.

The genes are TRBV7-9 and TRBJ1-6; D unresolved. The CDR3 is made up of 12 amino acids. CDR1 is SEHNR and CDR2 is FQNEAQ in the germline V gene (reference sequence). V gave up 8 bases and J gave up 4 bases, with 6 bases separating them. The CDR3 reads CASGDYNSPLHF. In DNA form, the CDR3 reads TGTGCCAGCGGAGATTATAATTCACCCCTCCACTTT.

The CDR3 DNA is TGTGCCAGCAGCCCGCAACAGGGCCCTGGAAACACCATATATTTT. Its protein product is CASSPQQGPGNTIYF. The chain couples TRBV7-6 to TRBJ1-3; D may be TRBD1 (6 bases). The V and J ends lost 5 bases and 2 bases respectively, with 13 bases between them. The germline V gene encodes CDR1 SGHVS and CDR2 FNYEAQ. The CDR3 loop spans 15 amino acids.

J is TRBJ1-6 and V is TRBV10-2, with TRBD1 identical over 7 bases. The CDR3 consists of 15 residues. V trimming: 4 bases; J trimming: 9 bases; junction bases outside the gene matches: 9. CDR1 is WSHSY, CDR2 SAAADI, per germline. CDR3: CASSVRGGNISPLHF. CDR3 nucleotide sequence: TGCGCCAGCAGTGTCCGAGGGGGCAACATTTCACCCCTCCACTTT.

This chain joins TRBV4-2 and TRBJ2-5; TRBD1 is a possible D gene (7 bases). This CDR3 is 17 amino acids long. V was trimmed by 0 bases and J by 5 bases, leaving 19 bases between them. Germline V gene data show CDR1 as LGHNA and CDR2 as YNFKEQ. CDR3 DNA: TGTGCCAGCAGCCAAGATTTAACAGGGGAGGAGGGGGAGACCCAGTACTTC. Its protein is CASSQDLTGEEGETQYF.

The J gene is TRBJ2-7, the V gene TRBV11-1; TRBD2 matches at 7 bases. The V gene's germline CDR1 is SGHAT and CDR2 FQDESV (reference sequence). The CDR3 is made up of 15 amino acids. J lost 2 bases, V lost 6 bases, and 10 bases had no gene match. CDR3 sequence (DNA): TGTGCCAGCAGGCGTTTAGCGGGCCTAACCTACGAGCAGTACTTC. Protein product: CASRRLAGLTYEQYF.

V gene TRBV18 combines with J gene TRBJ2-3; D gene uncertain. V lost 4 bases, J lost 3 bases, and 11 bases lay in between. Looked up from germline, CDR1 is KGHSH and CDR2 is LQKENI. This CDR3 contains 14 residues. The CDR3 reads CASSLGQGTDTQYF. The DNA for the CDR3 is TGTGCCAGCTCACTCGGGCAAGGAACAGATACGCAGTATTTT.

The chain carries TRBV27 and TRBJ2-1, with D tentatively TRBD2 (6 bases). This CDR3 comprises 14 residues. Germline V gives CDR1 MNHEY, CDR2 SMNVEV (reference sequence). V was clipped by 3 bases and J by 7 bases, with 13 bases between them. The CDR3 loop is CASSFGGANNEQFF. As DNA, the CDR3 is TGTGCCAGCAGTTTCGGCGGGGCGAATAATGAGCAGTTCTTC.

This clone was seen just once. The genes are TRBV30 and TRBJ2-1; TRBD2 matches 9 bases. Germline-derived CDR1 and CDR2 are GTSNPN and SVGIG (reference sequence). This CDR3 contains 14 residues. With 1 base clipped from V and 5 bases from J, the junction kept 3 bases outside the gene matches. CDR3 protein: CAWSGGGANNEQFF. The CDR3 nucleotides are TGTGCCTGGAGTGGCGGGGGGGCAAACAATGAGCAGTTCTTC.

J is TRBJ1-4 and V is TRBV27; D uncertain. V shed 0 bases and J shed 4 bases, with 9 bases lying between them. There are 15 residues in the CDR3. The V gene's germline CDR1 is MNHEY and CDR2 SMNVEV (reference sequence). CDR3 bases: TGTGCCAGCAGTTTATCGGTAGAGCTTAATGAAAAACTGTTTTTT. It encodes CASSLSVELNEKLFF.

The chain joins TRBV7-2 to TRBJ1-6; 7 bases are shared with TRBD1. J was trimmed by 7 bases and V by 2 bases; bases with no gene match: 14. Germline CDR1 and CDR2: SGHTA and FQGNSA. The CDR3 is 18 residues long. The CDR3 loop is CASSLSATGFGRNSPLHF. The CDR3 DNA reads TGTGCCAGCAGCTTATCCGCGACAGGGTTCGGTCGGAATTCACCCCTCCACTTT.

This chain uses TRBV20-1 with TRBJ2-5; unclear D gene. The CDR3 totals 10 residues. Trimming left V 6 bases short and J 7 bases short, with 9 bases between. Germline V gene data show CDR1 as DFQATT and CDR2 as SNEGSKA (reference sequence). In nucleotides, the CDR3 is TGCAGTGCCGAGAAGTCGACCCAGTACTTC. It is translated as CSAEKSTQYF.

This chain links TRBV18 with TRBJ2-1; TRBD2 matches at 7 bases. V lost 4 bases and J lost 10; bases outside the gene matches: 10. The CDR3 consists of 14 residues. Germline V CDR1 and CDR2: KGHSH, LQKENI. The CDR3 is CASSLSGTTLEQFF. The CDR3 region has the DNA TGTGCCAGCTCACTAAGCGGGACTACTTTGGAGCAGTTCTTC.

This sequence joins TRBV6-5 and TRBJ2-5, with 11 bases fitting TRBD1. This CDR3 contains 15 residues. In germline, CDR1 is MNHEY, CDR2 SVGAGI. Trimming at V came to 0 bases and at J to 7 bases, leaving 4 bases not matched to a gene. The CDR3 region is CASSYSMDRGRTQYF. CDR3 DNA sequence: TGTGCCAGCAGTTACTCGATGGACAGGGGGCGGACCCAGTACTTC.

The V and J genes are TRBV19 and TRBJ2-3; unclear D gene. The germline V gene encodes CDR1 LNHDA and CDR2 SQIVND (reference sequence). The CDR3 runs to 13 residues. With 8 bases removed from V and 0 bases from J, the gap between germline ends came to 9 bases. The chain's CDR3 is CASCGSSTDTQYF. CDR3 DNA sequence: TGTGCCAGTTGCGGATCTAGCACAGATACGCAGTATTTT.

The genes are TRBV18 and TRBJ1-1, with TRBD1 as a possible D gene (5 bases). The CDR3 loop spans 13 amino acids. Trimming removed 3 bases from V and 1 base from J, with 6 bases in between. Looked up from germline, CDR1 is KGHSH and CDR2 is LQKENI. The CDR3 nucleotides read TGTGCCAGCTCACCGCAGGGGAACACTGAAGCTTTCTTT. It codes for CASSPQGNTEAFF.

V usage is TRBV2 and J usage is TRBJ1-5; perhaps TRBD1 as D (5 bases). Trimming removed 4 bases at V and 0 bases at J, with 16 bases between. Looked up from germline, CDR1 is SNHLY and CDR2 is FYNNEI. CDR3 length: 17 residues. The CDR3 DNA is TGTGCCAGCAGTGCAGGCGTCGGGGGAAATAGCAATCAGCCCCAGCATTTT. Its translation: CASSAGVGGNSNQPQHF.

The V and J genes are TRBV21-1 and TRBJ2-7; the table calls TRBD1, which could not be checked here. TRBV21-1 corresponds to a pseudogene. The CDR3 has 15 residues. The CDR3 DNA reads as TGTGCCAGCAGCGGGCTTCTACACGTGTTAGACGAGCAGTACTTC. Residues: CASSGLLHVLDEQYF.

The gene calls are TRBV12-2 and TRBJ1-5; no DNA check was done on the table's D call, TRBD1. TRBV12-2 is flagged as a pseudogene. This CDR3 is built from 17 residues. Here the CDR3 reads CASRVDRLVNSNQPQHF. CDR3 sequence (DNA): TGTGCAAGTCGCGTCGACAGGTTGGTTAATAGCAATCAGCCCCAGCATTTT.

The genes are TRBV19 and TRBJ2-6, with unresolved D. Deletions cut 7 bases from V and 4 bases from J, with 14 bases between. Germline V gene data show CDR1 as LNHDA and CDR2 as SQIVND (reference sequence). This CDR3 contains 15 residues. CDR3 in amino acids: CASNLIASGANVLTF. The CDR3 nucleotides read TGTGCCAGTAATCTTATAGCTTCCGGGGCCAACGTCCTGACTTTC.

The chain couples TRBV28 to TRBJ1-2; TRBD1 might be the D (5 bases). Per germline, CDR1 MDHEN and CDR2 SYDVKM. The CDR3 extends over 11 amino acids. With 9 bases removed from V and 3 bases from J, the gap between germline ends came to 8 bases. In nucleotides, the CDR3 is TGTGCCAGTGAGACAGACTATGGCTACACCTTC. Its translation: CASETDYGYTF.